These 21 T cell receptor beta chains came from one sample sequenced in a study of blood T cell repertoires in COVID-19. The data were produced by immunoSEQ multiplex PCR, yet TCRdb's version contains in-frame clones alone and is incomplete. The sample shows around 300,000 clones, around nine tenths of them seen only once. The sample comprised peripheral blood. Receptors were obtained from a man aged 45-65 years with acute or convalescent COVID-19.

This sequence joins TRBV9 and TRBJ2-2, with D possibly matching TRBD1 (5 bases). CDR1 is SGDLS and CDR2 is YYNGEE in the germline V gene. The CDR3 has 12 amino acids. Trimming removed 4 bases at V and 7 bases at J, with 8 bases between. Here the CDR3 DNA reads TGTGCCAGCAGCTCAAGGGGCGGGGAGCTGTTTTTT. Translation gives CASSSRGGELFF.

The chain uses TRBV5-1 and TRBJ2-3; weak D call: TRBD2 (6 bases). Looked up from germline, CDR1 is SGHRS and CDR2 is YFSETQ. Trimming removed 0 bases from V and 0 bases from J, with 11 bases in between. The CDR3 is 16 amino acids. The DNA of the CDR3 is TGCGCCAGCAGCTTGGATCACGGGGGAAGCACAGATACGCAGTATTTT. Protein product: CASSLDHGGSTDTQYF.

This rearrangement joins TRBV6-6 to TRBJ2-1, with 11 nucleotides matching TRBD2. This CDR3 is 17 amino acids long. Trimming at V came to 5 bases and at J to 5 bases, leaving 11 bases not matched to a gene. Germline loops: CDR1 MNHNY, CDR2 SVGAGI (reference sequence). CDR3: CASSPPLLAGGHNEQFF. CDR3 coding DNA: TGTGCCAGCAGTCCCCCCCTCCTAGCGGGGGGCCACAATGAGCAGTTCTTC.

This clone has a single count. The chain carries TRBV3-1 (or the pseudogene TRBV3-2) and TRBJ2-3, with 8 bases that match TRBD2. CDR1 and CDR2 from the germline V gene are LGHDT and YNNKEL (reference sequence). CDR3 length: 17 amino acids. Trimming took 4 bases from V and 4 from J; bases not matched to a gene: 13. CDR3 loop: CASSLTPGGARADTQYF. The CDR3 bases are TGTGCCAGCAGCCTCACCCCGGGGGGGGCTCGGGCAGATACGCAGTATTTT.

The chain joins TRBV5-6 to TRBJ2-5; possibly TRBD1 for D (5 bases). CDR3 length equals 15 residues. The V end lost 4 bases, the J end lost 4 bases, and 17 bases lay between the germline ends. CDR1 and CDR2 from the germline V gene are SGHDT and YYEEEE. CDR3 in amino acids: CASSAGAGSTETQYF. Written as DNA, the CDR3 is TGTGCCAGCAGCGCCGGCGCAGGGTCCACAGAGACCCAGTACTTC.

The rearrangement joins TRBV7-2 to TRBJ2-2, with TRBD2 matching 9 bases. The CDR3 totals 16 residues. The ends lost 3 bases at V and 3 bases at J; junction bases unmatched: 5. CDR1 and CDR2 from the germline V gene are SGHTA and FQGNSA. CDR3 bases: TGTGCCAGCAGCTTTGTAGCGGGGGCCTACACCGGGGAGCTGTTTTTT. Residues: CASSFVAGAYTGELFF.

The chain combines TRBV5-4 with TRBJ2-7; no reliable D call. CDR1 SGHNT and CDR2 YYREEE come from the germline V gene (reference sequence). Trimming cost V 0 bases and J 6 bases, with 7 bases left between them. This CDR3 is 12 amino acids long. This chain's CDR3 is CASSLGSGEQYF. CDR3 DNA: TGTGCCAGCAGCTTGGGGTCCGGCGAGCAGTACTTC.

This clone was observed a single time. This rearrangement joins TRBV14 to TRBJ2-7; D remains ambiguous. CDR1 is SGHDN, CDR2 FVKESK, per germline. This CDR3 has 13 amino acids. V was pared by 3 bases and J by 5 bases, with 11 bases between. The CDR3 coding sequence is TGTGCCAGCAGCCACGGTACCCACGACGAGCAGTACTTC. Amino acid sequence: CASSHGTHDEQYF.

CDR3 protein: CASGRAGGTEAFF. For the CDR3, the DNA is TGTGCCAGCGGACGCGCGGGAGGGACTGAAGCTTTCTTT. The rearrangement links TRBV9 to TRBJ1-1; D is unresolved. This CDR3 has 13 residues. Between the trimmed V and J ends, which lost 7 bases and 5 bases, there was a span of 15 bases. The germline CDR1 and CDR2 sequences are SGDLS and YYNGEE.

V gene TRBV27 combines with J gene TRBJ2-7, with D perhaps TRBD1 (5 bases). The CDR3 is 14 amino acids. V gave up 2 bases and J gave up 5 bases, with 13 bases separating them. Germline V gene lookup returns CDR1 MNHEY and CDR2 SMNVEV (reference sequence). The CDR3, as DNA: TGTGCCAGCAGTTTAGTTTACCAGGGAAACGAGCAGTACTTC. Translating gives CASSLVYQGNEQYF.

This clone showed up just a few times. The CDR3 sequence: CASRASGANVLTF. The DNA of the CDR3 is TGCGCCAGCAGGGCCTCTGGGGCCAACGTCCTGACTTTC. This chain links TRBV5-1 with TRBJ2-6; D remains unclear. Germline V gives CDR1 SGHRS, CDR2 YFSETQ. There are 13 residues in the CDR3. Trimming removed 5 bases at V and 0 bases at J, with 3 bases between. The whole variable domain, remainder taken from reference TRBV5-1 and TRBJ2-6, is KAGVTQTPRYLIKTRGQQVTLSCSPISGHRSVSWYQQTPGQGLQFLFEYFSETQRNKGNFPGRFSGRQFSNSRSEMNVSTLELGDSALYLCASRASGANVLTFGAGSRLTVL.

In its sample, this clone was seen once. The sample holds other DNA sequences that translate to the same CDR3. This chain links TRBV19 with TRBJ2-3, with D perhaps TRBD1 (5 bases). The germline V gene encodes CDR1 LNHDA and CDR2 SQIVND (reference sequence). V lost 5 bases, J lost 3 bases, and 9 bases lay in between. The CDR3 has 13 amino acids. CDR3 sequence (DNA): TGTGCCAGTAGTCGGCAGGGAACAGATACGCAGTATTTT. This sequence encodes CASSRQGTDTQYF.

The chain has TRBV9 and TRBJ1-2; no clear D. V was shortened by 0 bases and J by 8 bases, with 11 bases between the two germline ends. The germline gives CDR1 SGDLS, CDR2 YYNGEE. This CDR3 contains 13 residues. The CDR3 sequence is CASSVEFGGGYTF. CDR3 in DNA: TGTGCCAGCAGCGTAGAGTTTGGAGGCGGCTACACCTTC.

This clone was observed a handful of times. The gene calls are TRBV30 and TRBJ2-5; no definite D call. V lost 0 bases to trimming and J lost 7 bases, with 12 bases between them. This CDR3 contains 13 residues. In germline, CDR1 is GTSNPN, CDR2 SVGIG (reference sequence). CDR3: CAWSVPSPGTQYF. The CDR3 DNA reads TGTGCCTGGAGTGTCCCATCCCCCGGGACCCAGTACTTC.

Written as DNA, the CDR3 is TGCGCCAGCAGCCCCGGGGACAGCTATGGCTACACCTTC. It encodes CASSPGDSYGYTF. The V and J genes are TRBV4-1 and TRBJ1-2; 7 nucleotides match TRBD1. The V segment lost 4 bases and the J segment 4 bases; nucleotides outside the gene matches: 3. The CDR3 has 13 amino acids. The germline CDR1 and CDR2 sequences are MGHRA and YSYEKL.

The chain has TRBV27 and TRBJ1-1; 7 positions match TRBD1. CDR1 is MNHEY, CDR2 SMNVEV, per germline (reference sequence). The V gene end was trimmed by 6 bases and the J gene end by 6 bases; junction bases not matched to a gene: 13. This CDR3 is built from 15 residues. CDR3 residues: CASSLDRAPTSEAFF. The CDR3 DNA sequence: TGTGCCAGCAGCCTAGACAGGGCTCCAACTTCTGAAGCTTTCTTT.

This chain links TRBV6-1 with TRBJ1-1, with D uncertain. The germline CDR1 and CDR2 sequences are MNHNS and SASEGT. The CDR3 covers 15 residues. V gave up 3 bases and J gave up 3 bases, with 14 bases separating them. The CDR3: CASSDPGVWDTEAFF. CDR3 DNA sequence: TGTGCCAGCAGTGACCCCGGGGTCTGGGACACTGAAGCTTTCTTT.

This clone appeared once. The chain joins TRBV7-2 to TRBJ1-2; D is unresolved. V was trimmed by 2 bases and J by 4 bases, leaving 11 bases between them. This CDR3 contains 14 residues. Germline V gene lookup returns CDR1 SGHTA and CDR2 FQGNSA. CDR3 sequence (DNA): TGTGCCAGCAGCTTATATGGGCGTAGCTATGGCTACACCTTC. The encoded protein is CASSLYGRSYGYTF.

The chain uses TRBV12-5 and TRBJ1-2; D is possibly TRBD1 (5 bases). Trimming shortened V by 0 bases and J by 10 bases, and 15 bases separated the two germline ends. Germline assignment: CDR1 LGHNT and CDR2 FRNRAP. There are 14 residues in the CDR3. CDR3 loop: CASGLVPRVINYTF. The DNA of the CDR3 is TGTGCTAGTGGTTTGGTTCCCAGGGTGATCAACTACACCTTC.

This clone came up once. The J gene is TRBJ2-7, the V gene TRBV25-1; D is undetermined. The germline gives CDR1 MGHDK, CDR2 SYGVNS. The V gene lost 4 bases and the J gene lost 6 bases, with 13 bases spanning the gap. The CDR3 has 13 residues. In DNA, the CDR3 is TGTGCCAGCAGTGTAGGAGTTAGGTCCGAGCAGTACTTC. It translates to CASSVGVRSEQYF.

The chain employs TRBV6-5 and TRBJ2-4; no firm D call. This CDR3 comprises 14 residues. CDR1 and CDR2 (germline): MNHEY, SVGAGI. V shed 8 bases and J shed 0 bases, with 11 bases lying between them. In DNA form, the CDR3 reads TGTGCCAGCGAAGAGATCCTAGCCAAAAACATTCAGTACTTC. It is translated as CASEEILAKNIQYF.